The 32 T cell receptor beta chains reported below all come from one sample, sequenced in a study of blood T cell repertoires in COVID-19. Sequenced by immunoSEQ multiplex PCR; TCRdb stores in-frame clones only, minus some. The sample lists 55,000 to 75,000 clones, roughly 80% occurring once. The sequencing sample was made of peripheral blood. The receptors were gathered from a human donor in a cohort sampled during active COVID-19.

This sequence joins TRBV7-2 and TRBJ1-6; TRBD1 matches at 7 bases. The V segment lost 1 base and the J segment 7 bases; nucleotides outside the gene matches: 7. Germline V gene sequence: CDR1 SGHTA, CDR2 FQGNSA. CDR3 size: 16 residues. The DNA of the CDR3 is TGTGCCAGCAGCTTAGTTCCGGGACAGCTAAATTCACCCCTCCACTTT. It yields the protein CASSLVPGQLNSPLHF.

Concerning this clone: A much larger clone lies one base from this, so it may be a read error. The sample has other DNA sequences that encode this CDR3 too. V usage is TRBV27 and J usage is TRBJ1-1; maybe TRBD1 (6 bases). Per germline, CDR1 MNHEY and CDR2 SMNVEV (reference sequence). The CDR3 has 16 residues. CDR3 sequence: CASSLLGQGMNTEAFF. CDR3 nucleotides: TGTGCTAGCAGTTTATTAGGCCAGGGGATGAACACTGAAGCTTTCTTT.

This clone was seen just once. This chain uses TRBV19 with TRBJ2-3; 12 positions match TRBD2. Germline lookup yields CDR1 LNHDA and CDR2 SQIVND (reference sequence). Trimming took 4 bases from V and 2 from J; bases not matched to a gene: 4. This CDR3 is 16 amino acids long. CDR3 sequence reads: CASSTGTSGHTDTQYF. The CDR3 DNA is TGTGCCAGTAGTACCGGGACTAGCGGGCACACAGATACGCAGTATTTT.

This clone was found once. V usage is TRBV3-1 (or the pseudogene TRBV3-2) and J usage is TRBJ2-5; D perhaps matches TRBD1 (5 bases). This CDR3 contains 15 residues. V was cut by 1 base and J by 2 bases, with 11 bases left in between. Germline loops: CDR1 LGHDT, CDR2 YNNKEL (reference sequence). The CDR3 region has the DNA TGTGCCAGCAGCCAAGCTCGACAGACTCAAGAGACCCAGTACTTC. Its protein is CASSQARQTQETQYF.

This clone was found a few times. V usage is TRBV29-1 and J usage is TRBJ1-2; 11 bases are a match to TRBD1. The CDR3 is made up of 14 amino acids. CDR1 SQVTM and CDR2 ANQGSEA come from the germline V gene. The V and J ends lost 3 bases and 7 bases, in that order; junction bases with no gene match: 7. CDR3 sequence (DNA): TGCAGCGTTGAGGGGACAGGGGGATCGACTGGCTACACCTTC. This sequence encodes CSVEGTGGSTGYTF. The full variable domain, in which reference TRBV29-1 and TRBJ1-2 provide the parts outside the CDR3, is SAVISQKPSRDICQRGTSLTIQCQVDSQVTMMFWYRQQPGQSLTLIATANQGSEATYESGFVIDKFPISRPNLTFSTLTVSNMSPEDSSIYLCSVEGTGGSTGYTFGSGTRLTVV.

The rearrangement joins TRBV7-2 to TRBJ2-5; 9 positions agree with TRBD2. In germline, CDR1 is SGHTA, CDR2 FQGNSA. The CDR3 contains 15 residues. The ends lost 3 bases at V and 5 bases at J; junction bases unmatched: 7. This chain's CDR3 is CASSFNAGGQETQYF. CDR3 nucleotide sequence: TGTGCCAGCAGCTTTAACGCGGGGGGGCAGGAGACCCAGTACTTC. Full variable domain (missing parts from reference TRBV7-2 and TRBJ2-5): GAGVSQSPSNKVTEKGKDVELRCDPISGHTALYWYRQSLGQGLEFLIYFQGNSAPDKSGLPSDRFSAERTGGSVSTLTIQRTQQEDSAVYLCASSFNAGGQETQYFGPGTRLLVL.

The chain links TRBV29-1 to TRBJ2-5; 7 bases match TRBD2. Trimming took 6 bases from V and 9 from J; bases not matched to a gene: 7. The CDR3 consists of 11 residues. The V gene's germline CDR1 is SQVTM and CDR2 ANQGSEA. The CDR3 coding sequence is TGCAGCGTCGGGGAGGGAGGGGCCCAGTACTTC. Translation: CSVGEGGAQYF.

The chain employs TRBV11-3 and TRBJ2-3; D remains unclear. The CDR3 runs to 15 residues. Germline CDR1 SGHNT, CDR2 YENEEA. V was shortened by 6 bases and J by 0 bases, with 13 bases between the two germline ends. CDR3 amino acids: CASSPGATSTDTQYF. CDR3 in DNA: TGTGCCAGCAGTCCCGGAGCGACTAGCACAGATACGCAGTATTTT. Using reference TRBV11-3 and TRBJ2-3 for the parts outside the CDR3, the full variable domain is EAGVVQSPRYKIIEKKQPVAFWCNPISGHNTLYWYLQNLGQGPELLIRYENEEAVDDSQLPKDRFSAERLKGVDSTLKIQPAELGDSAVYLCASSPGATSTDTQYFGPGTRLTVL.

The V and J genes are TRBV4-1 and TRBJ1-6; maybe TRBD1 (5 bases). The CDR3 runs 14 residues. V was shortened by 8 bases and J by 8 bases, with 16 bases between the two germline ends. CDR1 MGHRA and CDR2 YSYEKL come from the germline V gene. The CDR3 spells CASARLGVDSPLHF. The CDR3 DNA reads TGCGCCAGCGCGCGACTAGGGGTTGATTCACCCCTCCACTTT.

Only a few counts were recorded for this clone. The V gene is TRBV11-2, the J gene TRBJ2-1; TRBD1 is a possible D gene (5 bases). CDR1 SGHAT and CDR2 FQNNGV come from the germline V gene. Trimming removed 5 bases from V and 0 bases from J, with 20 bases in between. The CDR3 sequence is 18 residues long. The CDR3 loop reads CASSPRLQGLSSYNEQFF. CDR3 sequence (DNA): TGTGCCAGCAGCCCACGGTTGCAGGGCCTAAGCTCCTACAATGAGCAGTTCTTC.

V and J are TRBV2 and TRBJ2-7, with D tentatively TRBD1 (8 bases). The CDR3 totals 15 residues. V was clipped by 1 base and J by 6 bases, with 16 bases between them. CDR1 is SNHLY, CDR2 FYNNEI, per germline. The CDR3 coding sequence is TGTGCCAGCAGTGAAGGGAGGACAGGGAGGGCCGAGCAGTACTTC. Translation: CASSEGRTGRAEQYF. Combining the CDR3 with reference TRBV2 and TRBJ2-7 gives the whole variable domain EPEVTQTPSHQVTQMGQEVILRCVPISNHLYFYWYRQILGQKVEFLVSFYNNEISEKSEIFDDQFSVERPDGSNFTLKIRSTKLEDSAMYFCASSEGRTGRAEQYFGPGTRLTVT.

The genes are TRBV7-9 and TRBJ2-1; D gene unclear. V lost 1 base and J 14 bases, leaving 12 bases between the germline ends. This CDR3 is 12 amino acids long. The germline V gene has CDR1 SEHNR and CDR2 FQNEAQ (reference sequence). CDR3 residues: CASSLVGRPEFF. As DNA, the CDR3 is TGTGCCAGCAGCTTAGTGGGCAGGCCCGAGTTCTTC.

This clone was counted between two and nine times. V gene TRBV20-1 combines with J gene TRBJ2-2; the match to TRBD2 covers 9 bases. The germline CDR1 and CDR2 sequences are DFQATT and SNEGSKA (reference sequence). This CDR3 has 17 residues. V was pared by 3 bases and J by 1 base, with 9 bases of the junction left unmatched. The CDR3 sequence: CSASGLARGGNTGELFF. DNA of the CDR3: TGCAGTGCTAGTGGACTAGCGCGAGGAGGGAACACCGGGGAGCTGTTTTTT.

The chain uses TRBV7-2 and TRBJ2-1; 7 bases are a match to TRBD1. The V segment lost 5 bases and the J segment 5 bases; nucleotides outside the gene matches: 9. The CDR3 covers 15 residues. CDR1 and CDR2 from the germline V gene are SGHTA and FQGNSA. The CDR3 region has the DNA TGTGCCAGCAGCCGCCGTACAGGGGAGAACAATGAGCAGTTCTTC. It encodes CASSRRTGENNEQFF.

The chain recombines TRBV13 with TRBJ2-7; the match to TRBD2 covers 10 bases. The germline V gene encodes CDR1 PRHDT and CDR2 FYEKMQ (reference sequence). CDR3 size: 17 residues. V was pared by 1 base and J by 6 bases, with 12 bases of the junction left unmatched. The CDR3 nucleotides read TGTGCCAGCAGCTTAGATCCGGGACTAGCGAGGGGCTCCGAGCAGTACTTC. Translated: CASSLDPGLARGSEQYF.

CDR3 sequence (DNA): TGCGCCAGCAGCATTACGACAGGGTCCTACGAGCAGTACTTC. Its translation: CASSITTGSYEQYF. The chain is built from TRBV5-1 and TRBJ2-7; 7 nucleotides line up with TRBD1. The germline CDR1 and CDR2 sequences are SGHRS and YFSETQ. V was clipped by 4 bases and J by 1 base; unmatched bases: 5. This CDR3 is 14 amino acids long. Complete variable domain (other parts from reference TRBV5-1 and TRBJ2-7): KAGVTQTPRYLIKTRGQQVTLSCSPISGHRSVSWYQQTPGQGLQFLFEYFSETQRNKGNFPGRFSGRQFSNSRSEMNVSTLELGDSALYLCASSITTGSYEQYFGPGTRLTVT.

Only a few counts were recorded for this clone. V is TRBV29-1 and J is TRBJ1-6, with 9 bases identical to TRBD1. This CDR3 is built from 16 residues. The V gene end was trimmed by 6 bases and the J gene end by 10 bases; junction bases not matched to a gene: 16. The germline V gene encodes CDR1 SQVTM and CDR2 ANQGSEA. The CDR3: CSVLGDETGTGSPLHF. Written as DNA, the CDR3 is TGCAGCGTCCTAGGAGATGAAACAGGGACAGGGTCACCCCTCCACTTT.

The chain has TRBV18 and TRBJ2-1, with 9 nucleotides matching TRBD1. CDR3 length equals 15 residues. V lost 8 bases to trimming and J lost 1 base; unmatched junction nucleotides: 6. The germline CDR1 and CDR2 sequences are KGHSH and LQKENI. This chain's CDR3 is CASSRTGESYNEQFF. The CDR3 nucleotides are TGTGCCAGCAGCCGGACAGGGGAGTCCTACAATGAGCAGTTCTTC. The complete variable domain, with remaining parts taken from reference TRBV18 and TRBJ2-1, reads NAGVMQNPRHLVRRRGQEARLRCSPMKGHSHVYWYRQLPEEGLKFMVYLQKENIIDESGMPKERFSAEFPKEGPSILRIQQVVRGDSAAYFCASSRTGESYNEQFFGPGTRLTVL.

This clone was detected a few times. The chain has TRBV29-1 and TRBJ2-1; TRBD2 matches 11 bases. The CDR3 spans 17 residues. CDR1 SQVTM and CDR2 ANQGSEA come from the germline V gene. Trimming at V came to 4 bases and at J to 6 bases, leaving 14 bases not matched to a gene. CDR3 nucleotides: TGCAGCGTTGTCCTCCTAACTAGCGGGAGTACGGTCAATGAGCAGTTCTTC. Translating it yields CSVVLLTSGSTVNEQFF.

V gene TRBV28 combines with J gene TRBJ2-1, with 9 bases lining up with TRBD2. This CDR3 is built from 15 residues. Trimming at V came to 7 bases and at J to 7 bases, leaving 11 bases not matched to a gene. Germline V CDR1 and CDR2: MDHEN, SYDVKM. CDR3 sequence: CASTLAAGGRNEQFF. The CDR3 nucleotides read TGTGCCAGCACCTTGGCAGCGGGAGGTAGGAATGAGCAGTTCTTC.

The chain combines TRBV5-8 with TRBJ1-5, with 9 positions matching TRBD1. The CDR3 length is 17 residues. V shed 0 bases, J shed 6 bases, and the junction held 10 bases outside the gene matches. CDR1 is SGHTS and CDR2 is YDEGEE in the germline V gene. CDR3 sequence (DNA): TGTGCCAGCAGCTTGGATTCAGACAGGGGGGTCAGTCAGCCCCAGCATTTT. Translated: CASSLDSDRGVSQPQHF.

The chain joins TRBV2 to TRBJ1-1, with D perhaps TRBD1 (6 bases). Looked up from germline, CDR1 is SNHLY and CDR2 is FYNNEI. This CDR3 is 12 amino acids long. Trimming shortened V by 8 bases and J by 13 bases, and 20 bases separated the two germline ends. The CDR3 loop is CASGPWGGPDFF. The CDR3 nucleotides are TGTGCCAGCGGGCCATGGGGGGGCCCCGATTTCTTT. Variable domain in full (rest from reference TRBV2 and TRBJ1-1): EPEVTQTPSHQVTQMGQEVILRCVPISNHLYFYWYRQILGQKVEFLVSFYNNEISEKSEIFDDQFSVERPDGSNFTLKIRSTKLEDSAMYFCASGPWGGPDFFGQGTRLTVV.

This sequence joins TRBV5-1 and TRBJ1-1; 8 positions agree with TRBD1. J lost 6 bases, V lost 0 bases, and 7 bases had no gene match. In germline, CDR1 is SGHRS, CDR2 YFSETQ. This CDR3 spans 15 amino acids. The CDR3 coding sequence is TGCGCCAGCAGCTTGGCCGGGACAGGCTCCGCTGAAGCTTTCTTT. Translating gives CASSLAGTGSAEAFF.

This chain uses TRBV2 with TRBJ1-1; a weak D match, TRBD1 (5 bases). From germline, CDR1 is SNHLY and CDR2 FYNNEI. Trimming removed 11 bases at V and 0 bases at J, with 10 bases between. The CDR3 length is 12 residues. The CDR3 region has the DNA TGTGCCGGGCACAGGCTGAACACTGAAGCTTTCTTT. Its protein product is CAGHRLNTEAFF.

The J gene is TRBJ2-1, the V gene TRBV3-1 (or the pseudogene TRBV3-2), with 14 bases identical to TRBD2. Trimming removed 0 bases from V and 9 bases from J; junction bases left unmatched: 1. CDR1 LGHDT and CDR2 YNNKEL come from the germline V gene (reference sequence). The CDR3 totals 15 residues. The CDR3 loop reads CASSQDGTSGSEQFF. CDR3 in DNA: TGTGCCAGCAGCCAAGACGGGACTAGCGGGAGTGAGCAGTTCTTC.

The chain uses TRBV19 and TRBJ2-3; 8 bases agree with TRBD1. This CDR3 region has 17 residues. Germline trimming cut 0 bases from V and 0 bases from J; bases unmatched to any gene: 5. Germline values: CDR1 LNHDA, CDR2 SQIVND (reference sequence). In nucleotides, the CDR3 is TGTGCCAGTAGTATAGAAATGACAGGGGCAAGCACAGATACGCAGTATTTT. Protein: CASSIEMTGASTDTQYF. Supplemented by reference TRBV19 and TRBJ2-3, the full variable domain reads DGGITQSPKYLFRKEGQNVTLSCEQNLNHDAMYWYRQDPGQGLRLIYYSQIVNDFQKGDIAEGYSVSREKKESFPLTVTSAQKNPTAFYLCASSIEMTGASTDTQYFGPGTRLTVL.

The chain uses TRBV30 and TRBJ1-5; D uncertain. V was cut by 4 bases and J by 2 bases, with 9 bases left in between. CDR1 GTSNPN and CDR2 SVGIG come from the germline V gene (reference sequence). This CDR3 has 13 residues. The CDR3 DNA follows: TGTGCCTGGACGCCCGGAGGCAATCAGCCCCAGCATTTT. It is translated as CAWTPGGNQPQHF.

This sequence joins TRBV29-1 and TRBJ1-1; weak D call: TRBD1 (5 bases). Germline CDR1 reads SQVTM; CDR2 reads ANQGSEA. Trimming shortened V by 4 bases and J by 1 base, and 13 bases separated the two germline ends. The CDR3 runs 14 residues. The CDR3, as DNA: TGCAGCGTTGGTTCACAGGCTAAGAACACTGAAGCTTTCTTT. Encoded protein: CSVGSQAKNTEAFF.

The chain combines TRBV2 with TRBJ1-2; perhaps TRBD1 as D (6 bases). Germline V gene data show CDR1 as SNHLY and CDR2 as FYNNEI. The CDR3 covers 14 residues. Trimming left V 4 bases short and J 4 bases short, with 13 bases between. CDR3 DNA: TGTGCCAGCAGTGCCGGACAGCTGTCCTATGGCTACACCTTC. The encoded protein is CASSAGQLSYGYTF.

V and J are TRBV6-5 and TRBJ2-3; D not certain. The CDR3 sequence is 11 residues long. V gave up 8 bases and J gave up 4 bases, with 7 bases separating them. CDR1 is MNHEY and CDR2 is SVGAGI in the germline V gene. The CDR3 bases are TGTGCCAGCGCCGAGGCAGATACGCAGTATTTT. Translating it yields CASAEADTQYF.

The chain carries TRBV9 and TRBJ2-3; 13 nucleotides agree with TRBD2. The CDR3 runs to 17 residues. V shed 2 bases and J 2 bases; nucleotides not matched to a gene: 5. The germline V gene has CDR1 SGDLS and CDR2 YYNGEE. The CDR3 sequence is CASSVGLAGLNTDTQYF. CDR3 bases: TGTGCCAGCAGCGTGGGACTAGCGGGATTGAACACAGATACGCAGTATTTT.

J is TRBJ1-5 and V is TRBV19, with D possibly being TRBD1 (6 bases). Trimming cost V 3 bases and J 4 bases, with 13 bases left between them. The CDR3 has 15 amino acids. Germline V gene lookup returns CDR1 LNHDA and CDR2 SQIVND (reference sequence). In DNA form, the CDR3 reads TGTGCCAGTAGTATGGGGAGGGGGACAAATCAGCCCCAGCATTTT. Protein sequence: CASSMGRGTNQPQHF.